The clone carrying this T cell receptor beta chain was counted at least ten times. These data belong to a study of T cells in Graves' hyperthyroidism and ophthalmopathy. The TCR beta CDR3 regions underwent amplification using RNA transcripts as the source. Using the HTBI primer set, a first-round RT-PCR was run on the TCR CDR3. TCRdb reprocessed the multiplex PCR reads via MiXCR and lists one record per CDR3 protein. Altogether 600,000 to 700,000 distinct CDR3 sequences are present, roughly 45% being singletons, with the ten largest covering less than 9%. The sequence came from an adult man with Graves' disease, either hyperthyroidism or ophthalmopathy (not recorded which). Sequenced material: peripheral blood or thyroid tissue (not recorded which).

The CDR3 here is CASSLGWTNEKLFF. DNA for the CDR3: TGTGCCAGCAGTCTCGGTTGGACTAATGAAAAACTGTTTTTT. J is TRBJ1-4 and V is TRBV2; D not resolved. Germline values: CDR1 SNHLY, CDR2 FYNNEI. V lost 5 bases and J 2 bases, leaving 9 bases between the germline ends. This CDR3 is 14 amino acids long.